A single sample is the source of the 32 T cell receptor beta chains below, sequenced in a study of blood T cell repertoires in COVID-19. TCRdb keeps only in-frame clones here, not all; method: immunoSEQ multiplex PCR. The sample contains approximately 140,000 clones, over 65% of which appear only once. The sequencing input was peripheral blood. The source is a man over 45 with acute or convalescent COVID-19.

The V call is TRBV30, the J call TRBJ2-7, with 10 nucleotides matching TRBD1. The CDR3 totals 15 residues. CDR1 and CDR2 (germline): GTSNPN, SVGIG (reference sequence). After removal of 1 base from V and 0 bases from J, the junction contained 3 bases not matched to a gene. CDR3 nucleotides: TGTGCCTGGAGTGCCGGACAGGGGGGCTCCTACGAGCAGTACTTC. Amino acid sequence: CAWSAGQGGSYEQYF.

This clone has more than one count but fewer than ten. The gene calls are TRBV9 and TRBJ2-5; 10 bases match TRBD2. Per germline, CDR1 SGDLS and CDR2 YYNGEE. V lost 4 bases, J lost 3 bases, and 9 bases stayed unmatched. CDR3 length: 16 residues. The DNA for the CDR3 is TGTGCCAGCAGCCCACTGAGCGGGGGGGCCGAAGAGACCCAGTACTTC. Amino acids: CASSPLSGGAEETQYF.

This chain joins TRBV6-5 and TRBJ1-5, with 7 bases fitting TRBD1. The ends lost 4 bases at V and 2 bases at J; junction bases unmatched: 5. There are 15 residues in the CDR3. From germline, CDR1 is MNHEY and CDR2 SVGAGI. The CDR3 reads CASSLIQGGNQPQHF. As DNA, the CDR3 is TGTGCCAGCAGTTTAATTCAGGGGGGCAATCAGCCCCAGCATTTT.

This sequence joins TRBV24-1 and TRBJ2-1; D possibly corresponds to TRBD2 (5 bases). Between the trimmed V and J ends, which lost 4 bases and 10 bases, there was a span of 13 bases. Germline CDR1 reads KGHDR; CDR2 reads SFDVKD. This CDR3 has 13 residues. The CDR3 nucleotides read TGTGCCACCAGTGAAACCCCCGGGGAGGAGCAGTTCTTC. This translates into CATSETPGEEQFF.

The chain employs TRBV27 and TRBJ1-6; D might be TRBD1 (5 bases). Germline CDR1 is MNHEY and CDR2 is SMNVEV (reference sequence). Trimming stripped 3 bases from V and 10 bases from J, with 22 bases between. The CDR3 spans 17 residues. The CDR3 region is CASSFRDRARAGSPLHF. CDR3 nucleotide sequence: TGTGCCAGCAGTTTCCGGGACCGAGCTAGAGCGGGATCACCCCTCCACTTT.

The genes are TRBV19 and TRBJ2-3; D is undetermined. CDR3 length: 15 amino acids. Germline assignment: CDR1 LNHDA and CDR2 SQIVND (reference sequence). V was cut by 5 bases and J by 0 bases, with 12 bases left in between. The CDR3 sequence is CASSPYSTSTDTQYF. Here the CDR3 DNA reads TGTGCCAGTAGTCCGTACTCAACTAGCACAGATACGCAGTATTTT.

This sequence joins TRBV24-1 and TRBJ2-7, with 8 bases identical to TRBD1. The CDR3 extends over 16 amino acids. The J segment lost 5 bases and the V segment lost 0 bases, leaving 8 bases of the junction unmatched. The germline gives CDR1 KGHDR, CDR2 SFDVKD. CDR3 coding DNA: TGTGCCACCAGTGATTTGCCCTCGGACAGGGACCACGAGCAGTACTTC. Residues: CATSDLPSDRDHEQYF.

The chain links TRBV9 to TRBJ2-2; 8 bases map to TRBD2. This CDR3 comprises 15 residues. CDR1 is SGDLS, CDR2 YYNGEE, per germline. The J segment lost 5 bases and the V segment lost 0 bases, leaving 3 bases of the junction unmatched. In DNA form, the CDR3 reads TGTGCCAGCAGCGTAGTTGGCGGGGGGACCGGGGAGCTGTTTTTT. It specifies CASSVVGGGTGELFF.

The chain combines TRBV19 with TRBJ1-1, with D tentatively TRBD1 (6 bases). The germline V gene encodes CDR1 LNHDA and CDR2 SQIVND (reference sequence). The length of the CDR3 is 14 residues. V lost 5 bases, J lost 5 bases, and 15 bases lay in between. The CDR3 is CASSSEGVRTEAFF. The CDR3, as DNA: TGTGCCAGTAGTTCCGAGGGGGTGCGAACTGAAGCTTTCTTT.

This chain uses TRBV7-9 with TRBJ1-2; 9 positions match TRBD1. Germline V CDR1 and CDR2: SEHNR, FQNEAQ (reference sequence). Trimming at V came to 5 bases and at J to 4 bases, leaving 2 bases not matched to a gene. The CDR3 contains 13 residues. CDR3 sequence (DNA): TGTGCCAGCAGCCAGACAGGGGGCTATGGCTACACCTTC. Amino acid sequence: CASSQTGGYGYTF.

J is TRBJ2-3 and V is TRBV12-3 or TRBV12-4, with 8 nucleotides matching TRBD2. V lost 3 bases and J lost 6; bases outside the gene matches: 2. The CDR3 covers 13 residues. The CDR3 protein is CASSFQRGDTQYF. The CDR3, as DNA: TGTGCCAGCAGTTTCCAGCGGGGGGATACGCAGTATTTT.

DNA of the CDR3: TGTGCCAGCAGCTCCCTGGGGAGCGGGAGACTCACAGATACGCAGTATTTT. This codes for CASSSLGSGRLTDTQYF. The gene calls are TRBV11-2 and TRBJ2-3; the match to TRBD2 covers 8 bases. The germline V gene encodes CDR1 SGHAT and CDR2 FQNNGV. V shed 4 bases and J 2 bases; nucleotides not matched to a gene: 11. The CDR3 spans 17 residues.

This sequence joins TRBV19 and TRBJ1-2; 8 nucleotides match TRBD1. Unmatched junction bases numbered 20, after V lost 7 bases and J lost 7 bases. The CDR3 spans 17 residues. Per germline, CDR1 LNHDA and CDR2 SQIVND (reference sequence). The CDR3 DNA sequence: TGTGCCAGTAATAGCCTCGGGACAGGAATGGGCTTTGGTGGCTACACCTTC. Its protein is CASNSLGTGMGFGGYTF.

The rearrangement links TRBV5-6 to TRBJ1-2; TRBD1 agrees at 7 bases. Trimming cost V 6 bases and J 2 bases; bases outside gene matches: 7. Germline loops: CDR1 SGHDT, CDR2 YYEEEE. This CDR3 has 14 residues. This CDR3 is CASNPEDRNYGYTF. The CDR3 bases are TGTGCCAGCAACCCTGAGGACAGGAACTATGGCTACACCTTC.

The rearrangement uses TRBV7-9 and TRBJ1-1, with 7 bases fitting TRBD1. Germline V gene sequence: CDR1 SEHNR, CDR2 FQNEAQ (reference sequence). J gave up 2 bases and V 3 bases, and 3 bases lay outside the gene matches. The CDR3 is made up of 14 amino acids. The chain's CDR3 is CASSFPGGNTEAFF. CDR3 in DNA: TGTGCCAGCAGCTTTCCAGGGGGAAACACTGAAGCTTTCTTT.

The chain uses TRBV5-1 and TRBJ1-1; 7 bases map to TRBD1. This CDR3 comprises 13 residues. The V gene's germline CDR1 is SGHRS and CDR2 YFSETQ. Trimming at V came to 3 bases and at J to 6 bases, leaving 5 bases not matched to a gene. CDR3 protein: CASSYDRVSEAFF. As DNA, the CDR3 is TGCGCCAGCAGCTACGACAGGGTCTCTGAAGCTTTCTTT.

In regard to this clone: This sample also contains other DNA sequences that code for the same CDR3. The V and J genes are TRBV3-1 (or the pseudogene TRBV3-2) and TRBJ1-1; TRBD1 aligns across 7 bases. The CDR3 contains 14 residues. V shed 3 bases, J shed 0 bases, and the junction held 1 base outside the gene matches. Germline-derived CDR1 and CDR2 are LGHDT and YNNKEL (reference sequence). CDR3: CASSQGQMNTEAFF. The CDR3 nucleotides are TGTGCCAGCAGCCAGGGACAGATGAACACTGAAGCTTTCTTT.

J is TRBJ1-2 and V is TRBV27; TRBD1 agrees at 8 bases. Germline V gives CDR1 MNHEY, CDR2 SMNVEV (reference sequence). The V segment lost 5 bases and the J segment 5 bases; nucleotides outside the gene matches: 10. The CDR3 consists of 15 residues. CDR3 bases: TGTGCCAGCAGTCGGGCGCCTACAGGGGGATATGGCTACACCTTC. This codes for CASSRAPTGGYGYTF.

The V gene is TRBV5-1, the J gene TRBJ1-6; D possibly corresponds to TRBD1 (5 bases). Germline V CDR1 and CDR2: SGHRS, YFSETQ. Trimming pared 2 bases from V and 7 bases from J, leaving 13 bases between. CDR3 size: 15 residues. Here the CDR3 reads CASSLDGADNSPLHF. CDR3 nucleotide sequence: TGCGCCAGCAGCTTAGATGGGGCGGACAATTCACCCCTCCACTTT.

This clone was seen once. The rearrangement joins TRBV9 to TRBJ2-5; the match to TRBD2 covers 9 bases. CDR3 length: 15 residues. The V gene end was trimmed by 0 bases and the J gene end by 5 bases; junction bases not matched to a gene: 5. The germline V gene encodes CDR1 SGDLS and CDR2 YYNGEE. CDR3 sequence reads: CASSVGAGGGETQYF. The CDR3 bases are TGTGCCAGCAGCGTAGGAGCGGGGGGCGGGGAGACCCAGTACTTC.

This chain connects TRBV30 to TRBJ1-5; D perhaps matches TRBD1 (6 bases). This CDR3 is 15 amino acids long. V lost 0 bases and J lost 3, with 12 bases in between. Germline lookup yields CDR1 GTSNPN and CDR2 SVGIG (reference sequence). CDR3 residues: CAWSVGGHVNQPQHF. The DNA for the CDR3 is TGTGCCTGGAGTGTTGGGGGACACGTCAATCAGCCCCAGCATTTT. The full variable domain, its missing parts supplied by reference TRBV30 and TRBJ1-5, is SQTIHQWPATLVQPVGSPLSLECTVEGTSNPNLYWYRQAAGRGLQLLFYSVGIGQISSEVPQNLSASRPQDRQFILSSKKLLLSDSGFYLCAWSVGGHVNQPQHFGDGTRLSIL.

The V gene is TRBV10-2, the J gene TRBJ2-5; D ambiguous. This CDR3 contains 14 residues. Germline V gene sequence: CDR1 WSHSY, CDR2 SAAADI. Trimming took 8 bases from V and 3 from J, leaving 16 bases between them. CDR3 coding DNA: TGCGCCAGCGCCCAAACTAATATCAAAGAGACCCAGTACTTC. Its translation: CASAQTNIKETQYF.

This clone is a singleton in its sample. The chain combines TRBV24-1 with TRBJ2-5; TRBD1 is a possible D gene (6 bases). The ends were cut back, 4 bases at V and 2 bases at J, with 13 bases in the middle. The V gene's germline CDR1 is KGHDR and CDR2 SFDVKD. The CDR3 has 15 residues. The CDR3 is CATSETSRGQETQYF. DNA of the CDR3: TGTGCCACCAGTGAGACTTCGAGGGGGCAAGAGACCCAGTACTTC.

This clone occurred once. This chain uses TRBV10-3 with TRBJ1-6, with 7 bases that match TRBD1. CDR3 length: 13 residues. The trim removed 6 bases at V and 8 bases at J, leaving 4 bases unmatched. Looked up from germline, CDR1 is ENHRY and CDR2 is SYGVKD. CDR3 DNA: TGTGCCATCAGCGACAGGGTGGATTCACCCCTCCACTTT. It codes for CAISDRVDSPLHF.

The J gene is TRBJ1-6, the V gene TRBV16; no reliable D call. This CDR3 spans 13 amino acids. Trimming took 4 bases from V and 7 from J, leaving 8 bases between them. CDR1 is KGHSY, CDR2 FQNENV, per germline. The CDR3 DNA sequence: TGTGCCAGCAGCCCTTCCCCGAATTCACCCCTCCACTTT. Translated: CASSPSPNSPLHF.

This clone was observed a few times. The chain recombines TRBV11-1 with TRBJ1-2; 7 positions agree with TRBD1. CDR3 size: 14 residues. J gave up 4 bases and V 4 bases, and 6 bases lay outside the gene matches. Per germline, CDR1 SGHAT and CDR2 FQDESV (reference sequence). CDR3 coding DNA: TGTGCCAGCAGCTCAACCGGGACAGTCTATGGCTACACCTTC. Amino acids: CASSSTGTVYGYTF.

The chain links TRBV6-1 to TRBJ2-7; 7 bases align to TRBD2. The CDR3 is 15 residues long. CDR1 is MNHNS and CDR2 is SASEGT in the germline V gene. V was clipped by 3 bases and J by 3 bases; unmatched bases: 8. The CDR3 region has the DNA TGTGCCAGCAGTGACCCCGGGACTACGTTCTACGAGCAGTACGTC. Its translation: CASSDPGTTFYEQYV.

This chain joins TRBV27 and TRBJ1-5, with D uncertain. Germline lookup yields CDR1 MNHEY and CDR2 SMNVEV (reference sequence). The CDR3 runs 12 residues. V lost 8 bases, J lost 10 bases, and 15 bases lay in between. The CDR3: CASGLFGLPQHF. For the CDR3, the DNA is TGTGCCAGCGGACTGTTCGGGCTACCCCAGCATTTT.

V gene TRBV2 combines with J gene TRBJ2-2; TRBD1 aligns across 10 bases. There are 15 residues in the CDR3. V lost 9 bases to trimming and J lost 4 bases; unmatched junction nucleotides: 8. In germline, CDR1 is SNHLY, CDR2 FYNNEI. CDR3 nucleotides: TGTGCCAGTCGATCCGGGACAGGGGTCACCGGGGAGCTGTTTTTT. Translated: CASRSGTGVTGELFF.

The chain couples TRBV18 to TRBJ1-2; 10 bases are a match to TRBD1. CDR1 is KGHSH, CDR2 LQKENI, per germline. J lost 2 bases, V lost 6 bases, and 12 bases had no gene match. The CDR3 sequence is 17 residues long. CDR3 nucleotides: TGTGCCAGCTCCTTTCTAAAACCGGGACAGGGGAACTATGGCTACACCTTC. This encodes CASSFLKPGQGNYGYTF.

The J gene is TRBJ1-1, the V gene TRBV18; possibly TRBD1 for D (6 bases). V gave up 11 bases and J gave up 1 base, with 14 bases separating them. CDR1 and CDR2 (germline): KGHSH, LQKENI. The CDR3 is 13 residues long. The CDR3 protein is CAASRGGNTEAFF. The CDR3, as DNA: TGTGCCGCGAGCCGAGGGGGGAACACTGAAGCTTTCTTT. The full variable domain, its missing parts supplied by reference TRBV18 and TRBJ1-1, is NAGVMQNPRHLVRRRGQEARLRCSPMKGHSHVYWYRQLPEEGLKFMVYLQKENIIDESGMPKERFSAEFPKEGPSILRIQQVVRGDSAAYFCAASRGGNTEAFFGQGTRLTVV.

This chain uses TRBV11-2 with TRBJ1-3, with D maybe TRBD1 (6 bases). The germline CDR1 and CDR2 sequences are SGHAT and FQNNGV. V was trimmed by 2 bases and J by 1 base, leaving 18 bases between them. This CDR3 has 18 residues. The CDR3 is CASSLSGTSPYSGNTIYF. The CDR3 coding sequence is TGTGCCAGCAGCTTATCGGGGACAAGCCCTTATTCTGGAAACACCATATATTTT.